Here is one T cell receptor (beta chain) with its context. No antigen is known for it. The source of the sample is a study of shared clonotypes between healthy human individuals. General study results and limits: The authors sampled blood alone, and tissue repertoires likely differ.

The CDR3 runs 13 residues. The germline V gene encodes CDR1 SGHRS and CDR2 YFSETQ. Trimming shortened V by 4 bases and J by 0 bases, and 4 bases separated the two germline ends. The donors were adults (healthy and HIV-negative) with no recent acute infections or vaccinations. Without sorting, samples used some 100 million PBMCs for genomic DNA. At deep level, the assay was performed. Generated by immunoSEQ multiplex PCR, the TCRdb table keeps only in-frame clones and is missing some. The sample carries roughly 510,000 clones, almost 80% recorded once. This clonotype was sampled from a woman aged 40-49 years in good health. Some clones in this sample may be carry-over from other donors' samples. This chain joins TRBV5-1 and TRBJ2-2; the D is unclear. What was sequenced was PBMCs. Here the CDR3 reads CASSAPNTGELFF. DNA for the CDR3: TGCGCCAGCAGCGCCCCGAACACCGGGGAGCTGTTTTTT.